The clone carrying this T cell receptor (beta chain) was counted only a few times. Its antigen is still unknown. V trimming: 4 bases; J trimming: 4 bases; junction bases outside the gene matches: 1. CDR1 and CDR2 from the germline V gene are SQVTM and ANQGSEA. The CDR3 spans 12 residues. Sample-barcoded 5' priming and a J-beta primer mix drove a second PCR of about 6 to 12 cycles. Via MiXCR, TCRdb re-called the 5' RACE reads, giving one row per CDR3 protein. The profile shows over 600,000 distinct CDR3 sequences, under 25% of them singletons. Peripheral blood was drawn, about 9.7 milliliters per donor. The data originate from a study of blood T cells in healthy people across ages. Broader study findings: Older age coincided with a roughly linear decline in TCR beta diversity per million T cells. Percentage of naive T cells showed a strong correlation with TCR beta diversity. Higher diversity and more naive CD4+ cells were features of long-lived donors, compared to aged donors.

The chain joins TRBV29-1 to TRBJ2-3, with 8 bases fitting TRBD2. The sequenced material came from blood. The clonotype comes from a man between 70 and 80 years old in good health. CDR3 DNA: TGCAGCGTTGCAGCGGGAGCAGATACGCAGTATTTT. Its translation: CSVAAGADTQYF.